This record covers a single T cell receptor (beta chain). Its antigen is currently unknown. The J segment lost 0 bases and the V segment lost 7 bases, leaving 11 bases of the junction unmatched. The CDR3 loop spans 18 amino acids. CDR1 is SGHDN, CDR2 FVKESK, per germline. The sample comes from a study of Ad26.COV2.S vaccination and SARS-CoV-2 variants. Study-wide context: Ad26.COV2.S was injected intramuscularly once or twice, 56 days apart.

Treatment defined: some 19 received Ad26.COV2.S at low or high dose, single or two shots; roughly 5 received placebo; per-sample allocation not given. Specimens were obtained on day 63 following the first vaccine or placebo injection. Vaccination used an Ad26 vector expressing Wuhan-strain SARS-CoV-2 spike. Study results and caveats: The TCR breadth and depth analyses may have understated or missed part of the total T cell responses.

Libraries were prepared by immunoSEQ multiplex PCR; TCRdb keeps only in-frame clonotypes and omits some of them. The table shows some 370,000 clones, with about 83% occurring only once. The J gene is TRBJ2-6, the V gene TRBV14; 8 nucleotides match TRBD1. The TCR sequence derives from a person aged 18-65 years who received the Ad26.COV2.S COVID-19 vaccine or a placebo. Sequenced material: peripheral blood, taken in a trial of Ad26.COV2.S vaccine versus placebo. The CDR3 sequence: CASMRQGLGSSGANVLTF. The CDR3 DNA sequence: TGTGCCAGCATGAGACAGGGGTTGGGCAGCTCTGGGGCCAACGTCCTGACTTTC.